This TCR beta chain was identified in a study of T-cell reconstitution after alpha-beta-depleted transplantation in children. This clonotype was counted ten times or more. A TCRbeta library incorporating unique molecular identifiers was prepared. TCRdb used MiXCR to reprocess the PCR reads, holding one entry per CDR3 protein. Among approximately 16,000 distinct CDR3 sequences listed, around 4.9% were seen once. Unmatched junction bases numbered 4, after V lost 6 bases and J lost 5 bases. CDR1 and CDR2 (germline): MDHEN, SYDVKM. The CDR3 extends over 14 amino acids. The sequencing here drew on PBMCs, taken before TCRalphabeta/CD19-depleted stem cell transplant. V is TRBV28 and J is TRBJ2-1; 10 bases align to TRBD2. This TCR derives from a boy between 10 and 17 years old with acute lymphoblastic leukemia, due to receive a stem cell transplant. As DNA, the CDR3 is TGTGCCAGCAGGGAGCGGGAGGGCGACAATGAGCAGTTCTTC. It specifies CASREREGDNEQFF.